This TCR beta chain derives from a study of blood T cell repertoires in COVID-19. About the research overall: Samples taken during acute and convalescent COVID-19 were collected in the United States, Italy and Spain.

In the authors' workflow: Reference gene primers were amplified, and this amplification served to estimate nucleated cell counts. Generated by immunoSEQ multiplex PCR, the TCRdb table keeps only in-frame clones and is missing some. Clone size and V and J calls were adopted from that table, with D and trimming inferred from the DNA. This sample yields over 60,000 clones, of which more than 75% are seen a single time; 12% belongs to the top ten. From germline, CDR1 is LGHDT and CDR2 YNNKEL (reference sequence). The CDR3 runs to 15 residues. V gave up 4 bases and J gave up 6 bases; unmatched junction bases: 6.

Sequencing input: peripheral blood. The chain employs TRBV3-1 (or the pseudogene TRBV3-2) and TRBJ1-3, with TRBD1 matching 10 bases. The TCR sequence derives from a human donor in a cohort sampled during active COVID-19. The CDR3 DNA sequence: TGTGCCAGCAGCCGACGGACAGGGGGTACAAACACCATATATTTT. This sequence encodes CASSRRTGGTNTIYF.